This is a list of T cell receptor beta chains from one sample in a study of CD8 T cells in ankylosing spondylitis. Via MiXCR, TCRdb re-called the 5' RACE reads, giving one row per CDR3 protein. The sample holds approximately 250,000 distinct CDR3 sequences; roughly a third are singletons and the top ten take approximately 4.4%. Input material: blood, either unsorted or a sorted T cell fraction (not recorded which). These receptor sequences come from a male donor with ankylosing spondylitis or in good health (not recorded which). Both conserved end residues are part of each CDR3. The D gene is left open where the match is weak. A row's size may be missing; if present it is once, few, many or a size class.

clone_size d_call j_call v_call cdr3_aa cdr3_nt
NA TRBD1 TRBJ2-4 TRBV29-1 CSVAGQGTNIQYF TGCAGCGTTGCGGGACAGGGTACAAACATTCAGTACTTC
few NA TRBJ2-5 TRBV20-1 CSARDLGVMIETQYF TGCAGTGCTAGAGATTTAGGGGTGATGATCGAGACCCAGTACTTC
NA NA TRBJ1-2 TRBV5-1 CASSLEAGIYGYTF TGCGCCAGCAGCTTGGAGGCAGGAATCTATGGCTACACCTTC
NA NA TRBJ2-5 TRBV5-1 CASSQALGQQETQYF TGCGCCAGCAGCCAAGCTTTGGGCCAGCAAGAGACCCAGTACTTC
once TRBD1 TRBJ2-7 TRBV15 CATSKTRDRGYEQYF TGTGCCACCAGCAAAACCCGGGACAGGGGCTACGAGCAGTACTTC
few NA TRBJ2-2 TRBV29-1 CSVSRDTGELFF TGCAGCGTTTCCAGGGACACCGGGGAGCTGTTTTTT
NA TRBD2 TRBJ2-5 TRBV12-3/TRBV12-4 CASTKLAGVETQYF TGTGCCAGCACCAAATTAGCGGGGGTGGAGACCCAGTACTTC
few NA TRBJ2-1 TRBV12-3/TRBV12-4 CASSVAPPAYNEQFF TGTGCCAGCAGTGTGGCCCCGCCAGCCTACAATGAGCAGTTCTTC
NA NA TRBJ2-1 TRBV10-3 CAIKDSLTSYNEQFF TGTGCCATCAAGGACTCACTCACCTCCTACAATGAGCAGTTCTTC
NA NA TRBJ2-5 TRBV5-8 CASSLSLSPPQETQYF TGTGCCAGCAGCTTGTCCCTTAGTCCCCCTCAAGAGACCCAGTACTTC
NA NA TRBJ1-2 TRBV28 CASLGWYGYTF TGTGCCAGCCTAGGGTGGTATGGCTACACCTTC
few NA TRBJ2-3 TRBV10-1 CASSDPGVRTDTQYF TGCGCCAGCAGTGACCCGGGGGTGCGCACAGATACGCAGTATTTT
NA NA TRBJ1-1 TRBV5-6 CASSFRGPNTEAFF TGTGCCAGCAGCTTCCGGGGGCCGAACACTGAAGCTTTCTTT
NA NA TRBJ2-5 TRBV5-8 CASSLWQGVETQYF TGTGCCAGCAGCTTGTGGCAGGGTGTCGAGACCCAGTACTTC
NA NA TRBJ1-4 TRBV12-3/TRBV12-4 CASRVGTGEKLFF TGTGCCAGCAGGGTAGGGACCGGCGAAAAACTGTTTTTT
once NA TRBJ2-1 TRBV6-5 CASSHTSAGDNEQFF TGTGCCAGCAGCCACACGAGCGCCGGCGACAATGAGCAGTTCTTC
NA NA TRBJ2-1 TRBV12-3/TRBV12-4 CASSRVGEQFF TGTGCCAGCAGCCGGGTTGGTGAGCAGTTCTTC
few NA TRBJ2-3 TRBV12-3/TRBV12-4 CASIPTYPADTQYF TGTGCCAGCATCCCGACCTATCCGGCAGATACGCAGTATTTT
NA TRBD2 TRBJ2-1 TRBV5-6 CASRGTSGGRSYNEQFF TGTGCCAGCAGAGGGACTAGCGGGGGACGCTCCTACAATGAGCAGTTCTTC
NA NA TRBJ2-1 TRBV5-6 CASRQKTRSYNEQFF TGTGCCAGCAGGCAGAAGACTAGGTCCTACAATGAGCAGTTCTTC
NA NA TRBJ2-1 TRBV20-1 CSAAKAAGNNEQFF TGCAGTGCTGCTAAGGCGGCTGGTAACAATGAGCAGTTCTTC
NA TRBD1 TRBJ1-2 TRBV12-3/TRBV12-4 CASSWDRGWHGYTF TGTGCCAGCAGCTGGGACAGGGGATGGCATGGCTACACCTTC
NA NA TRBJ1-1 TRBV20-1 CSARDLLTTEAFF TGCAGTGCTAGAGATCTTTTAACTACTGAAGCTTTCTTT
few TRBD1 TRBJ1-3 TRBV29-1 CSGGTGPSGNTIYF TGCAGCGGAGGGACAGGGCCCTCTGGAAACACCATATATTTT
once NA TRBJ1-1 TRBV12-3/TRBV12-4 CASSPRVGTEAFF TGTGCCAGCAGTCCCCGGGTAGGCACTGAAGCTTTCTTT
NA NA TRBJ2-3 TRBV12-3/TRBV12-4 CASSSRRDTQYF TGTGCCAGCAGTTCCCGCAGGGATACGCAGTATTTT
NA NA TRBJ1-5 TRBV18 CASSPREGPQHF TGTGCCAGCTCACCACGGGAGGGGCCCCAGCATTTT
NA TRBD2 TRBJ2-3 TRBV7-2 CASSLAASGGVDTQYF TGTGCCAGCAGCTTAGCGGCGAGCGGGGGCGTAGATACGCAGTATTTT
NA TRBD1 TRBJ2-7 TRBV30 CAWNPDDRGRDEQYF TGTGCCTGGAACCCCGACGACAGGGGGCGTGACGAGCAGTACTTC
few TRBD1 TRBJ2-7 TRBV11-1 CASSGTGVDYEQYF TGTGCCAGCAGCGGGACAGGGGTTGACTACGAGCAGTACTTC
NA NA TRBJ1-1 TRBV29-1 CSVDGGKDTEAFF TGCAGCGTTGATGGGGGTAAGGACACTGAAGCTTTCTTT
NA NA TRBJ2-5 TRBV24-1 CATSDPGTLSGTQYF TGTGCCACCAGTGATCCCGGGACCCTTTCTGGGACCCAGTACTTC
NA TRBD1 TRBJ2-5 TRBV6-1 CASSIAQGVGTQYF TGTGCCAGCAGTATAGCCCAGGGGGTAGGGACCCAGTACTTC
NA NA TRBJ2-7 TRBV12-3/TRBV12-4 CASSPFANYEQYF TGTGCCAGCAGTCCATTCGCTAACTACGAGCAGTACTTC
NA TRBD2 TRBJ2-5 TRBV12-3/TRBV12-4 CASSFLAGAQETQYF TGTGCCAGCAGTTTCCTAGCGGGGGCTCAAGAGACCCAGTACTTC
few NA TRBJ2-1 TRBV5-1 CASSPGDLRKYNEQFF TGCGCCAGCAGCCCGGGGGACCTTAGGAAATACAATGAGCAGTTCTTC
few TRBD2 TRBJ2-7 TRBV10-1 CASSDGTSPYEQYF TGCGCCAGCAGTGATGGGACTAGTCCCTACGAGCAGTACTTC
NA NA TRBJ2-2 TRBV29-1 CSVPLSNTGELFF TGCAGCGTCCCGTTGTCGAACACCGGGGAGCTGTTTTTT
few TRBD2 TRBJ2-7 TRBV20-1 CSAATSGGPLYEQYF TGCAGTGCTGCGACTAGCGGGGGCCCTCTCTACGAGCAGTACTTC
few NA TRBJ2-3 TRBV5-4 CASSRGEDRTSGTQYF TGTGCCAGCAGCCGAGGGGAGGACAGAACCTCGGGTACGCAGTATTTT
few NA TRBJ2-2 TRBV20-1 CSATGYLANTGELFF TGCAGTGCGACCGGATACCTCGCGAACACCGGGGAGCTGTTTTTT
NA NA TRBJ2-3 TRBV21-1 CASRHQDRSTDTQYF TGTGCCAGCAGACACCAGGACAGAAGCACAGATACGCAGTATTTT
NA NA TRBJ2-7 TRBV12-3/TRBV12-4 CASSFLSGDPYEQYF TGTGCCAGCAGTTTCTTGTCTGGGGACCCCTACGAGCAGTACTTC
NA NA TRBJ2-2 TRBV6-6 CASRGANTGELFF TGTGCCAGCAGGGGGGCGAACACCGGGGAGCTGTTTTTT
NA NA TRBJ2-3 TRBV12-3/TRBV12-4 CASSLSTTSSTDTQYF TGTGCCAGCAGTTTATCGACCACTAGCAGCACAGATACGCAGTATTTT
few TRBD1 TRBJ1-6 TRBV6-1 CASRTGGFNSPLHF TGTGCCAGCAGGACAGGGGGTTTTAATTCACCCCTCCACTTT
few TRBD2 TRBJ2-3 TRBV20-1 CSARGLAGATSTDTQYF TGCAGTGCTAGAGGACTAGCGGGGGCTACTAGCACAGATACGCAGTATTTT
NA NA TRBJ1-6 TRBV20-1 CSARDPGASSYNSPLHF TGCAGTGCTAGAGACCCCGGGGCGAGCTCCTATAATTCACCCCTCCACTTT